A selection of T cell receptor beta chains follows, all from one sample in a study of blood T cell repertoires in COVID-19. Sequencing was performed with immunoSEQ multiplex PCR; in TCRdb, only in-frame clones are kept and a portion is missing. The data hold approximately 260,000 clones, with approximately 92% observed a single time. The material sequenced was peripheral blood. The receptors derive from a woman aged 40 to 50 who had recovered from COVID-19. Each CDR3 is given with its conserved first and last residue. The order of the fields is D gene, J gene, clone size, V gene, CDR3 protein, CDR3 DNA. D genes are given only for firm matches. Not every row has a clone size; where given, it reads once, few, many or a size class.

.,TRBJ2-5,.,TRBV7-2,CASSTISQETQYF,TGTGCCAGCAGCACTATATCCCAAGAGACCCAGTACTTC
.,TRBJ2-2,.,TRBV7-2,CASSLAPRSYTGELFF,TGTGCCAGCAGCTTAGCGCCCCGGTCCTACACCGGGGAGCTGTTTTTT
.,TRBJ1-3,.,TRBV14,CASSQAQVGNTIYF,TGTGCCAGCAGCCAAGCACAGGTTGGAAACACCATATATTTT
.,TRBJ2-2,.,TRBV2,CASSVQGNTGELFF,TGTGCCAGCAGTGTACAGGGGAACACCGGGGAGCTGTTTTTT
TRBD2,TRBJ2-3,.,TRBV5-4,CASSLAGTSGIGYF,TGTGCCAGCAGCTTGGCCGGGACTAGCGGGATTGGATATTTT
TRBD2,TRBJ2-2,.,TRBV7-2,CASTLAGVVSTGELFF,TGTGCCAGCACACTAGCGGGAGTTGTTAGCACCGGGGAGCTGTTTTTT
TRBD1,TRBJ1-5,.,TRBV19,CASSIRGGVGQPQHF,TGTGCCAGTAGTATTAGAGGGGGCGTGGGTCAGCCCCAGCATTTT
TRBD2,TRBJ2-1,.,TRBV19,CATHGTSGFNEQFF,TGTGCCACCCACGGGACTAGCGGCTTTAATGAGCAGTTCTTC
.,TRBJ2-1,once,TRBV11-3,CASSSGYRSSYNEQFF,TGTGCCAGCAGCTCGGGATACCGCAGCTCCTACAATGAGCAGTTCTTC
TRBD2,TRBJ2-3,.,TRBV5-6,CASTSWGRGTDTQYF,TGTGCCAGCACCTCTTGGGGGAGGGGCACAGATACGCAGTATTTT
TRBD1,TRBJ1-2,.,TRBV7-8,CASSLVGQGHGYTF,TGTGCCAGCAGCTTAGTAGGACAGGGGCATGGCTACACCTTC
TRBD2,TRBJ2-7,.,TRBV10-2,CASSELGGIGQYF,TGCGCCAGCAGTGAGCTGGGGGGGATAGGGCAGTACTTC
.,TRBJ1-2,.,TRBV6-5,CASRLQGHGYGYTF,TGTGCCAGCAGGCTCCAGGGACACGGCTATGGCTACACCTTC
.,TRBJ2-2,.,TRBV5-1,CASHLGAANTGELFF,TGCGCCAGCCACCTCGGAGCCGCGAACACCGGGGAGCTGTTTTTT
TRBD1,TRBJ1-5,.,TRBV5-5,CASSQHDRASNQPQHF,TGTGCCAGCAGCCAACACGACAGGGCTAGCAATCAGCCCCAGCATTTT
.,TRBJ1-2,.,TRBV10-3,CAIRGGRGEDGYTF,TGTGCCATCAGGGGAGGTCGAGGGGAAGATGGCTACACCTTC
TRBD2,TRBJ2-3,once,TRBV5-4,CASSVRLAGGTDTQYF,TGTGCCAGCAGCGTACGACTAGCGGGAGGCACAGATACGCAGTATTTT
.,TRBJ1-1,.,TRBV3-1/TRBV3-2,CASSQEHLTEAFF,TGTGCCAGCAGCCAAGAGCACTTAACTGAAGCTTTCTTT
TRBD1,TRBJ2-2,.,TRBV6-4,CASAESAGGFTGELFF,TGTGCCAGCGCCGAATCGGCAGGGGGTTTTACCGGGGAGCTGTTTTTT
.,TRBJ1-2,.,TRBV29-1,CSVDPGHYGYTF,TGCAGCGTTGACCCAGGGCACTATGGCTACACCTTC
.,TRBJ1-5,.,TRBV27,CASRTGNQPQHF,TGTGCCAGCCGTACAGGCAATCAGCCCCAGCATTTT
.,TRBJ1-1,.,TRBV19,CASSGERGGTEAFF,TGTGCCAGTAGTGGGGAAAGGGGAGGCACTGAAGCTTTCTTT
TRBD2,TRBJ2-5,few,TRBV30,CAWSVPAGGRETQYF,TGTGCCTGGAGTGTCCCAGCGGGGGGGCGAGAGACCCAGTACTTC
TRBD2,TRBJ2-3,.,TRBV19,CASSIVPTSGRSDTQYF,TGTGCCAGTAGTATAGTACCCACTAGCGGGCGCTCGGATACGCAGTATTTT
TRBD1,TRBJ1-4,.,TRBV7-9,CASSRTGLGEKLFF,TGTGCCAGCAGCAGGACAGGGCTTGGTGAAAAACTGTTTTTT
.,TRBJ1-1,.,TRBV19,CASSIRGPFEAFF,TGTGCCAGTAGTATCAGGGGCCCATTTGAAGCTTTCTTT
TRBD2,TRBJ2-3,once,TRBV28,CASSTTTGTSGEDTQYF,TGTGCCAGCAGTACGACAACCGGGACTAGCGGGGAAGATACGCAGTATTTT
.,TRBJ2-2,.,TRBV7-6,CASSVIRQAANTGELFF,TGTGCCAGCAGCGTTATAAGACAAGCCGCGAACACCGGGGAGCTGTTTTTT
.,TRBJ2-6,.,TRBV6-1,CASSETQGSGANVLTF,TGTGCCAGCAGCGAAACCCAGGGTTCTGGGGCCAACGTCCTGACTTTC
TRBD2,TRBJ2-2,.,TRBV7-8,CASSRYIGATSGTGELFF,TGTGCCAGCAGCCGCTATATCGGTGCGACTAGCGGCACCGGGGAGCTGTTTTTT
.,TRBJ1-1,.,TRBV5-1,CASSLAPGQQAFF,TGCGCCAGCAGCTTGGCTCCTGGGCAGCAAGCTTTCTTT
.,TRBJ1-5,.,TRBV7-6,CASSPYSGGTAPQHF,TGTGCCAGCAGCCCATACAGTGGGGGCACGGCGCCCCAGCATTTT
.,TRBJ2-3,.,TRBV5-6,CASSRDFDTQYF,TGTGCCAGCAGCCGGGACTTCGATACGCAGTATTTT
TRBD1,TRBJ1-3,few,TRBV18,CASSPTGDGNTIYF,TGTGCCAGCTCACCTACAGGGGATGGAAACACCATATATTTT
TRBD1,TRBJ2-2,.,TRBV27,CASSLRGRDTGELFF,TGTGCCAGCAGTTTAAGGGGGCGGGACACCGGGGAGCTGTTTTTT
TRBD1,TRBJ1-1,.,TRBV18,CASSAGTGSGAFF,TGTGCCAGCTCAGCCGGGACAGGGTCTGGAGCTTTCTTT
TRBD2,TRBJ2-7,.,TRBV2,CASSDPGRENEQYF,TGTGCCAGCAGTGATCCGGGGAGGGAGAACGAGCAGTACTTC
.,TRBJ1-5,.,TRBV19,CASSIVGGNQPQHF,TGTGCCAGTAGTATAGTTGGGGGGAATCAGCCCCAGCATTTT
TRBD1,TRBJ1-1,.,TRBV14,CASSMRTGRNTEAFF,TGTGCCAGCAGCATGCGGACAGGGCGAAACACTGAAGCTTTCTTT
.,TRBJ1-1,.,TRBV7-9,CASSSQGARNTEAFF,TGTGCCAGCAGCTCCCAGGGCGCCAGAAACACTGAAGCTTTCTTT
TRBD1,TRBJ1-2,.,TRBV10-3,CAISGGGAGSGYTF,TGTGCCATCAGTGGAGGGGGCGCGGGGTCTGGCTACACCTTC
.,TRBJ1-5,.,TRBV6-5,CASRALNQPQHF,TGTGCCAGCAGGGCCCTTAACCAGCCCCAGCATTTT
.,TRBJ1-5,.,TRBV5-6,CASSAGLLSNQPQHF,TGTGCCAGCAGCGCCGGACTTCTTAGCAATCAGCCCCAGCATTTT
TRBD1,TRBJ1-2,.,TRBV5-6,CASTLGVTGGIGYGYTF,TGTGCCAGCACCCTTGGTGTGACAGGGGGCATCGGCTATGGCTACACCTTC
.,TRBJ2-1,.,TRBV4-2,CASSQDRGTWSSYNEQFF,TGTGCCAGCAGCCAAGATCGGGGGACTTGGAGCTCCTACAATGAGCAGTTCTTC
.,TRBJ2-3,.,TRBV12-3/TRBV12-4,CASSYPNTDTQYF,TGTGCCAGCAGTTACCCTAACACAGATACGCAGTATTTT
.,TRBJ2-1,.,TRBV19,CASRSRGRGSYNEQFF,TGTGCCAGTAGGAGTCGAGGGCGTGGCTCCTACAATGAGCAGTTCTTC
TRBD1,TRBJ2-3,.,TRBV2,CASSDRGKNTDTQYF,TGTGCCAGCAGCGACAGGGGAAAAAACACAGATACGCAGTATTTT
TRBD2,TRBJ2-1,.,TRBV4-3,CASSQELAGGPNEQFF,TGCGCCAGCAGCCAAGAACTAGCGGGAGGCCCCAATGAGCAGTTCTTC
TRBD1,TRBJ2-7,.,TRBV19,CASSISGQGSHEQYF,TGTGCCAGTAGTATTTCTGGACAGGGTTCCCACGAGCAGTACTTC